The 14 T cell receptor beta chains presented below share a single source sample, sequenced in a study of blood T cell repertoires in COVID-19. Method: immunoSEQ multiplex PCR; TCRdb's copy keeps in-frame clones and lacks some. The sample consists of 30,000 to 35,000 clones, approximately 82% of them appearing once. The sample consisted of peripheral blood. The receptors here all came from a woman in her fifties or sixties with acute or convalescent COVID-19.

The CDR3 coding sequence is TGTGCCTGGGACAGCGGTAGGAACACTGAAGCTTTCTTT. Translating gives CAWDSGRNTEAFF. V and J are TRBV30 and TRBJ1-1, with D possibly TRBD1 on 5 matching bases. Looked up from germline, CDR1 is GTSNPN and CDR2 is SVGIG (reference sequence). CDR3 length equals 13 residues. The V end was cut by 5 bases, the J end by 1 base, with 11 bases between.

V and J are TRBV18 and TRBJ1-2; a weak D match, TRBD1 (5 bases). With 4 bases removed from V and 8 bases from J, the gap between germline ends came to 17 bases. The CDR3 is 14 amino acids. CDR1 is KGHSH, CDR2 LQKENI, per germline. For the CDR3, the DNA is TGTGCCAGCTCACTGCTAAGGGGTGAGGAAGGCTACACCTTC. It translates to CASSLLRGEEGYTF.

This sequence joins TRBV11-2 and TRBJ1-4; 8 bases are shared with TRBD1. The germline V gene has CDR1 SGHAT and CDR2 FQNNGV. The CDR3 runs to 16 residues. The J segment lost 5 bases and the V segment lost 2 bases, leaving 7 bases of the junction unmatched. CDR3 sequence reads: CASSLLAGGRNEKLFF. For the CDR3, the DNA is TGTGCCAGCAGCTTATTGGCAGGGGGCCGAAATGAAAAACTGTTTTTT.

The chain is built from TRBV27 and TRBJ2-3; 7 nucleotides agree with TRBD1. The CDR3 has 16 residues. Trimming took 2 bases from V and 1 from J; bases not matched to a gene: 6. Germline V gene data show CDR1 as MNHEY and CDR2 as SMNVEV (reference sequence). The CDR3 reads CASSLISGGGTDTQYF. The CDR3, as DNA: TGTGCCAGCAGTTTAATTTCAGGGGGAGGCACAGATACGCAGTATTTT.

CDR3 nucleotides: TGTGCCAGCAAGGTGGGGCAGCTCACAGATACGCAGTATTTT. The encoded protein is CASKVGQLTDTQYF. The chain uses TRBV7-3 and TRBJ2-3, with D possibly being TRBD1 (5 bases). V lost 7 bases to trimming and J lost 2 bases, with 13 bases between them. The CDR3 spans 14 residues. The germline V gene encodes CDR1 SGHTA and CDR2 FQGTGA.

The chain employs TRBV28 and TRBJ1-1, with no clear D. Germline V gene lookup returns CDR1 MDHEN and CDR2 SYDVKM. Deletions cut 11 bases from V and 8 bases from J, with 21 bases between. CDR3 length equals 13 residues. CDR3 amino acids: CAAKAGGTLEAFF. CDR3 nucleotides: TGTGCCGCCAAAGCGGGCGGTACCTTGGAAGCTTTCTTT.

This clone counts as medium-sized. The chain recombines TRBV5-6 with TRBJ1-2, with 9 positions matching TRBD1. Germline V gene sequence: CDR1 SGHDT, CDR2 YYEEEE. V was pared by 4 bases and J by 8 bases, with 9 bases of the junction left unmatched. This CDR3 has 14 amino acids. This chain's CDR3 is CASSLGQGHMGYTF. The CDR3 nucleotides are TGTGCCAGCAGCCTCGGACAGGGGCATATGGGCTACACCTTC.

This clone is a singleton in its sample. The chain combines TRBV5-1 with TRBJ2-7; 8 nucleotides agree with TRBD1. The CDR3 runs 15 residues. Germline CDR1 SGHRS, CDR2 YFSETQ. The J segment lost 3 bases and the V segment lost 0 bases, leaving 5 bases of the junction unmatched. The CDR3 loop is CASSLAGGLSYEQYF. In DNA form, the CDR3 reads TGCGCCAGCAGCTTGGCAGGGGGCTTAAGCTACGAGCAGTACTTC.

The chain has TRBV2 and TRBJ2-5; 9 nucleotides line up with TRBD1. Per germline, CDR1 SNHLY and CDR2 FYNNEI. Trimming took 7 bases from V and 2 from J; bases not matched to a gene: 11. This CDR3 is 16 amino acids long. The CDR3 nucleotides read TGTGCCAGCAAGGGGCTAGGGACAGGGTATCAAGAGACCCAGTACTTC. Encoded protein: CASKGLGTGYQETQYF.

The chain is built from TRBV5-6 and TRBJ2-3; TRBD1 aligns across 8 bases. The CDR3 covers 15 residues. J was trimmed by 1 base and V by 2 bases; bases with no gene match: 3. Germline V gene data show CDR1 as SGHDT and CDR2 as YYEEEE. CDR3 protein: CASSFSDRGTDTQYF. DNA of the CDR3: TGTGCCAGCAGCTTTTCGGACAGGGGCACAGATACGCAGTATTTT.

The J gene is TRBJ2-3, the V gene TRBV6-2 or TRBV6-3; D unresolved. Germline V gene lookup returns CDR1 MNHEY and CDR2 SVGEGT. V dropped 2 bases and J dropped 3 bases, with 3 bases sitting between them. CDR3 size: 12 residues. The CDR3 reads CASSYPTDTQYF. CDR3 in DNA: TGTGCCAGCAGTTACCCTACAGATACGCAGTATTTT.

The chain combines TRBV9 with TRBJ1-3; a possible D gene is TRBD1 (6 bases). Germline loops: CDR1 SGDLS, CDR2 YYNGEE. V was shortened by 5 bases and J by 4 bases, with 13 bases between the two germline ends. This CDR3 has 14 residues. The CDR3 spells CASRSGGLGNTIYF. The CDR3 region has the DNA TGTGCCAGCAGGTCGGGGGGCCTCGGAAACACCATATATTTT.

J is TRBJ1-3 and V is TRBV7-9; 8 nucleotides line up with TRBD1. Germline CDR1 and CDR2: SEHNR and FQNEAQ (reference sequence). This CDR3 is 16 amino acids long. V was pared by 5 bases and J by 0 bases, with 6 bases of the junction left unmatched. For the CDR3, the DNA is TGTGCCAGCAGCACCGAGGACAGGGTCTCTGGAAACACCATATATTTT. Its translation is CASSTEDRVSGNTIYF. Looking up the rest from reference TRBV7-9 and TRBJ1-3 gives the full variable domain: DTGVSQNPRHKITKRGQNVTFRCDPISEHNRLYWYRQTLGQGPEFLTYFQNEAQLEKSRLLSDRFSAERPKGSFSTLEIQRTEQGDSAMYLCASSTEDRVSGNTIYFGEGSWLTVV.

The V call is TRBV5-6, the J call TRBJ2-5, with D possibly TRBD2 on 7 matching bases. Germline-derived CDR1 and CDR2 are SGHDT and YYEEEE. Trimming shortened V by 4 bases and J by 5 bases, and 15 bases separated the two germline ends. This CDR3 contains 14 residues. This CDR3 reads CASSPGGGAETQYF. CDR3 nucleotides: TGTGCCAGCAGCCCCGGTGGGGGGGCGGAGACCCAGTACTTC.